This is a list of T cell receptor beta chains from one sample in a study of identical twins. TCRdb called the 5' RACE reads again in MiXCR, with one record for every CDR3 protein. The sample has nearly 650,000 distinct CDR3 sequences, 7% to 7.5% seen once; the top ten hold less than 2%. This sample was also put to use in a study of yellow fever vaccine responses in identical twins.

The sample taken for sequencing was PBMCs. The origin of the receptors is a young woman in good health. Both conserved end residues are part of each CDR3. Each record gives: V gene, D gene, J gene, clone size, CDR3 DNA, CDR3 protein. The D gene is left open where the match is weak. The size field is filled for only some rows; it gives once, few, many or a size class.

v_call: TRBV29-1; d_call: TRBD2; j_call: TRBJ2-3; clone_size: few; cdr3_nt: TGCAGCGTTACAGACGGGAGGTGGACAGATACGCAGTATTTT; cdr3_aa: CSVTDGRWTDTQYF
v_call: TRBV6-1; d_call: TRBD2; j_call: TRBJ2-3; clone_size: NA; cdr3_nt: TGTGCCAGCAGTGAAGCGCTTCGGGGGGGGACGCAGTATTTT; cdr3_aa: CASSEALRGGTQYF
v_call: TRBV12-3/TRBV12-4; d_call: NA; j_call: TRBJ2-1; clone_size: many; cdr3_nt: TGTGCCTCAACATTGTCCTACAATGAGCAGTTCTTC; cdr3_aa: CASTLSYNEQFF
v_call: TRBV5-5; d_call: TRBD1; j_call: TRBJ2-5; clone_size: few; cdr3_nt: TGTGCCAGCAGCTCCGGACAGGTGACCGAAGAGACCCAGTACTTC; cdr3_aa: CASSSGQVTEETQYF
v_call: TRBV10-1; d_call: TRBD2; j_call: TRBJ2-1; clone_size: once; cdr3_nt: TGCGCCAGCAGTGAGTCCCCCGGGACTAGCGGGGGTAAAAGGGGTGAGCAGTTCTTC; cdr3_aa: CASSESPGTSGGKRGEQFF
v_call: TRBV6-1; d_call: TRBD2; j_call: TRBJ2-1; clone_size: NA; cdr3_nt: TGTGCCAGCAGTCCCGCCGGGACTAGCTACAATGAGCAGTTCTTC; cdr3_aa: CASSPAGTSYNEQFF
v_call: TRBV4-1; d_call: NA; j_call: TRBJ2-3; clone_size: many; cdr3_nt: TGCGCCAGCAGCCAAAAGGGGGTGGGCGGTCTCACAGATACGCAGTATTTT; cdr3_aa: CASSQKGVGGLTDTQYF
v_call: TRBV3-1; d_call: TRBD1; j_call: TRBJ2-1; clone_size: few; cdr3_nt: TGTGCCAGCAGCCAAGATCTGGGGACAGGGCAGTTCTCCTACAATGAGCAGTTCTTC; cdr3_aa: CASSQDLGTGQFSYNEQFF
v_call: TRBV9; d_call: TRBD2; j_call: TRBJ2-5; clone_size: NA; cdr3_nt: TGTGCCAGCAGCCCCTGGGGGGGGATTCGGGGGCAAGAGACCCAGTACTTC; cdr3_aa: CASSPWGGIRGQETQYF
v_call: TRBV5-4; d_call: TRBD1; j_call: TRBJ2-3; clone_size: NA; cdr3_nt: TGTGCCAGCAGCTTGGGTCACAGGGGCGCCCCGGATACGCAGTATTTT; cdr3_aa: CASSLGHRGAPDTQYF
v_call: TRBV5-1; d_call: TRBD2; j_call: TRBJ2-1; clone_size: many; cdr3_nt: TGCGCCAGCAGCTTGGGAAGCGGGAGTTTCTACAATGAGCAGTTCTTC; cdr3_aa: CASSLGSGSFYNEQFF
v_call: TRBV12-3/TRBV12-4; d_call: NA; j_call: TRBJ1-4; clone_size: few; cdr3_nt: TGTGCCAGCAGTTTAGATGGTTGGATTGCAACTAATGAAAAACTGTTTTTT; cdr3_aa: CASSLDGWIATNEKLFF
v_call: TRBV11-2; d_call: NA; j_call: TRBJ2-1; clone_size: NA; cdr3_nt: TGTGCCAGCAGCTTAGTGGTAAACTACAATGAGCAGTTCTTC; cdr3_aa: CASSLVVNYNEQFF
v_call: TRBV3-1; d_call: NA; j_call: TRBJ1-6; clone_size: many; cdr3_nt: TGTGCCAGCAGCCAAGGACAAAGCTATAATTCACCCCTCCACTTT; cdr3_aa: CASSQGQSYNSPLHF
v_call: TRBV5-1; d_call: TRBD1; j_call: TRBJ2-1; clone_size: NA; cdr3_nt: TGCGCCAGCAGCACGGGACAGGGGGACTACAATGAGCAGTTCTTC; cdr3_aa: CASSTGQGDYNEQFF
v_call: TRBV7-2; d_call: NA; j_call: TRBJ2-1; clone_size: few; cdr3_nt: TGTGCCAGCAGCTTCCCACAGGGTGTTCATGAGCAGTTCTTC; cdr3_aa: CASSFPQGVHEQFF
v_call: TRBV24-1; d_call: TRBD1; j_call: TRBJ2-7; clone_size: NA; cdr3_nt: TGTGCCACCAGTGACCACAGGGGGCAGTCCCACGAGCAGTACTTC; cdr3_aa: CATSDHRGQSHEQYF
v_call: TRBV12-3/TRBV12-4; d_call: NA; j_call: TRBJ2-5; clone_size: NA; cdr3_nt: TGTGCCAGCAGTTTGGACCAGGCAGGAGAGACCCAGTACTTC; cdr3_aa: CASSLDQAGETQYF
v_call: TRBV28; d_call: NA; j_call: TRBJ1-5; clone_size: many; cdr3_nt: TGTGCCAGCAGTTTACCCCGAAGACTAGATCAACCCCAGCATTTT; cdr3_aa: CASSLPRRLDQPQHF
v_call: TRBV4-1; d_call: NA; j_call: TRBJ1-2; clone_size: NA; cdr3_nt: TGCGCCAGCAACTACCCAGGGAAATCAGCTAACTATGGCTACACCTTC; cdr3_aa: CASNYPGKSANYGYTF
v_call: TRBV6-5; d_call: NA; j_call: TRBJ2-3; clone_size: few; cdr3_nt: TGTGCCAGCAGTTACGGGGGCAGGGCCACAGATACGCAGTATTTT; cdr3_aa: CASSYGGRATDTQYF
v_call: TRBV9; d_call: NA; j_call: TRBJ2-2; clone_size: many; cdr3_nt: TGTGCCAGCAGCGTCTACCTCACCGGGGAGCTGTTTTTT; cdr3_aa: CASSVYLTGELFF
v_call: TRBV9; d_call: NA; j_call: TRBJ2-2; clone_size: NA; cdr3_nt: TGTGCCAGCAGCGTACTGGACACCGGGGAGCTGTTTTTT; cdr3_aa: CASSVLDTGELFF
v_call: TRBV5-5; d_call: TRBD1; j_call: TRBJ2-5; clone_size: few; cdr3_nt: TGTGCCAGCAGCAGTATAAGGACAGGGGGCGAGACCCAGTACTTC; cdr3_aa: CASSSIRTGGETQYF
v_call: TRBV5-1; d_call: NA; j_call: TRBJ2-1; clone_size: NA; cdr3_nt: TGCGCCAGCAGTGGAGGGGGAGCCTACAATGAGCAGTTCTTC; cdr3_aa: CASSGGGAYNEQFF
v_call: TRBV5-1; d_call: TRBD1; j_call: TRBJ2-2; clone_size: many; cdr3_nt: TGCGCCAGCAGCTTGGGGGGACAGGACACCGGGGAGCTGTTTTTT; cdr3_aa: CASSLGGQDTGELFF
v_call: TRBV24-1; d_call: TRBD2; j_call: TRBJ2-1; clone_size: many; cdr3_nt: TGTGCCACCAGCGGGAGGTCCTACAATGAGCAGTTCTTC; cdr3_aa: CATSGRSYNEQFF
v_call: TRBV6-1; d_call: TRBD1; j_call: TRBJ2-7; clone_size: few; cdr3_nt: TGTGCCAGCAGGACCGGAACAGGGGGCTCCTACGAGCAGTACTTC; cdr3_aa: CASRTGTGGSYEQYF
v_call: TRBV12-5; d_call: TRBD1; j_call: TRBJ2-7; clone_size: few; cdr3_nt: TGTGCTAGTGGGACCGGGACAGGCCCCTACGAGCAGTACTTC; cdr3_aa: CASGTGTGPYEQYF
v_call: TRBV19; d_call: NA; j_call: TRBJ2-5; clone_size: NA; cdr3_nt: TGTGCCAGTAGTAGTGTGGTACAAGAGACCCAGTACTTC; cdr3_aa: CASSSVVQETQYF
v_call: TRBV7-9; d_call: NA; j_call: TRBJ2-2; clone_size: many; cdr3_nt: TGTGCCAGCAGCTTTTGGACCGGGGAGCTGTTTTTT; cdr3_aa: CASSFWTGELFF
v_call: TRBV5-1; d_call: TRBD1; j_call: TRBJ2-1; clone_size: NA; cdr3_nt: TGCGCCAGCAGCCGCCCCGGGACAGGGGTTTTCAATGAGCAGTTCTTC; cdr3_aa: CASSRPGTGVFNEQFF
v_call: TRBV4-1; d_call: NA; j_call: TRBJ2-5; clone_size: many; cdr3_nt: TGCGCCAGCAGCCAAGAAGCCCACCTAAGGGGGTTAGGGACCCAGTACTTC; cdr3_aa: CASSQEAHLRGLGTQYF
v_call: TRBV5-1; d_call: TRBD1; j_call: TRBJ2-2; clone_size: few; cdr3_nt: TGCGCCAGCAGCTTGGAGGGGGCGCGAACCGGGGAGCTGTTTTTT; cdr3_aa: CASSLEGARTGELFF
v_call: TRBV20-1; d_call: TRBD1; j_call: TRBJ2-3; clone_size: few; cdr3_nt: TGCAGTTCCAGGGGGCTGATATACACAGATACGCAGTATTTT; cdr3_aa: CSSRGLIYTDTQYF
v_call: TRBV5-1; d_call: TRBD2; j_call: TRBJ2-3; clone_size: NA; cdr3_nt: TGCGCCAGCAGCGGGGGGACTAGCGATAGCACAGATACGCAGTATTTT; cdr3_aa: CASSGGTSDSTDTQYF
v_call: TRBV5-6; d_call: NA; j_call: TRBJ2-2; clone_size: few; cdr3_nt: TGTGCCAGCAGCTTGGCGTGGGGAAGGTACGGGACCGGGGAGCTGTTTTTT; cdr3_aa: CASSLAWGRYGTGELFF
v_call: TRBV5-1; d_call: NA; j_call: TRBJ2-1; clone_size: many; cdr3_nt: TGCGCCAGCAGCTTGCACAGGGTCTCCCCCTACGACAATGAGCAGTTCTTC; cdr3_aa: CASSLHRVSPYDNEQFF
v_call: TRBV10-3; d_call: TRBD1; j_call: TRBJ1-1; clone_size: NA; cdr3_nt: TGTGCCATCAGCCGGACAGGTTTGAACACTGAAGCTTTCTTT; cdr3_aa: CAISRTGLNTEAFF
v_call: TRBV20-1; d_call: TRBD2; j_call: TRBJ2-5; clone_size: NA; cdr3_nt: TGCAGTGCTCCCGGGGGCCTAGCGGGAGGGTTGGAGACCCAGTACTTC; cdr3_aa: CSAPGGLAGGLETQYF
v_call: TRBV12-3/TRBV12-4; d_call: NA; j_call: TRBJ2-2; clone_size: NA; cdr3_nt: TGTGCCAGCAGTTTAGCGCAGGAGGGGCGGGGCGGGGAGCTGTTTTTT; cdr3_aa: CASSLAQEGRGGELFF
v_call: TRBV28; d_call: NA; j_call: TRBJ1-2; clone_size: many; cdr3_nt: TGTGCCAGCAGTTTAGGCGGACAGTCCCCTATTAGCTATGGCTACACCTTC; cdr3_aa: CASSLGGQSPISYGYTF
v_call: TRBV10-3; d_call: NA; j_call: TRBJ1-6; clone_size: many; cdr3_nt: TGTGCCATCAGTGACCCGACGGGGTATAATTCACCCCTCCACTTT; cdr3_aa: CAISDPTGYNSPLHF
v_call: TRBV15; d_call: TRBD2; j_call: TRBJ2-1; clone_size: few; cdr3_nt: TGTGCCACCAGGAAGACTAGCGGGAGCTCTAATGAGCAGTTCTTC; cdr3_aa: CATRKTSGSSNEQFF
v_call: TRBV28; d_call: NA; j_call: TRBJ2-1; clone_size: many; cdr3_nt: TGTGCCAGCAGCGCTATTAGGGGCTCCTACAATGAGCAGTTCTTC; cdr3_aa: CASSAIRGSYNEQFF